This T cell receptor beta chain is from a study of OX40 agonist ivuxolimab in advanced cancers. As for the study in general: Patients receiving dose escalation had hepatocellular carcinoma, melanoma, renal cell or head and neck cancer.

Germline trimming cut 0 bases from V and 6 bases from J; bases unmatched to any gene: 0. The CDR3 runs to 13 residues. Germline-derived CDR1 and CDR2 are LGHNA and YNFKEQ. Assay used: immunoSEQ multiplex PCR; TCRdb lists only in-frame clones, some missing. The sample has 50,000 to 65,000 clones, 88% seen once; the top ten hold 0.65% to 0.7%. A word on this clone: Its antigen is currently unknown.

The study, taken as a whole, reports: Researchers did not establish what antigens the expanded peripheral T cells target.

The TCR originated in an adult with an advanced solid tumor such as melanoma, head and neck, liver or kidney cancer. Sequencing used CD4+ or CD8+ T cells sorted from blood, obtained in a trial of the OX40 agonist ivuxolimab. The J gene is TRBJ2-3, the V gene TRBV4-2; 7 bases are a match to TRBD2. DNA for the CDR3: TGTGCCAGCAGCCAAGAGGGGGGGGATACGCAGTATTTT. Translating gives CASSQEGGDTQYF.